These T cell receptor beta chains were read from a single sample in a study of OX40 agonist ivuxolimab in advanced cancers. Measured with immunoSEQ multiplex PCR; TCRdb has only the in-frame clones, and not every one. This sample has just under 75,000 clones; 90% to 95% occur once, and the top ten carry 0.44%. The source was CD4+ or CD8+ T cells sorted from blood, collected in a trial of the OX40 agonist ivuxolimab. The receptors here all came from an adult with an advanced solid tumor such as melanoma, head and neck, liver or kidney cancer. CDR3s include the opening cysteine and the closing phenylalanine or tryptophan. The D gene is left open where the match is weak. Not all rows give a size; the values are once, few, many and, for expanded clones, a class.

>TRBJ2-5|-|-|TRBV30
TGTGCCTGGAGCCAATCGTGGGACCAAGAGACCCAGTACTTC
CAWSQSWDQETQYF
>TRBJ2-2|-|once|TRBV6-1
TGTGCCAGCATTACAATAGGGGTTTCGGCCGGGGAGCTGTTTTTT
CASITIGVSAGELFF
>TRBJ1-4|-|-|TRBV28
TGTGCCAGCAGTTTATACCGACGCCCCACCTCGGGTGAAAAACTGTTTTTT
CASSLYRRPTSGEKLFF
>TRBJ1-1|-|once|TRBV7-2
TGTGCCAGCAGCTACGGAAGGAGACTGAACACTGAAGCTTTCTTT
CASSYGRRLNTEAFF
>TRBJ2-5|TRBD1|-|TRBV27
TGTGCCAGCAGTTTGGACAGGCGGGAGACCCAGTACTTC
CASSLDRRETQYF
>TRBJ1-5|-|-|TRBV12-1
TGTGCCAGCAGCTTTCACCGGGAACGGAGCAATCAGCCCCAGCATTTT
CASSFHRERSNQPQHF
>TRBJ2-7|-|-|TRBV11-3
TGTGCCAGCAGCTTAGGAGAGACGGGACTGCACTTC
CASSLGETGLHF
>TRBJ1-2|-|-|TRBV19
TGTGCCAGTACCACGAGGGAGGGGGACAACTATGGCTACACCTTC
CASTTREGDNYGYTF
>TRBJ1-1|-|-|TRBV5-8
TGTGCCAGCAGCGGCCACCTCAGGGGCACTGAAGCTTTCTTT
CASSGHLRGTEAFF
>TRBJ2-1|-|-|TRBV6-4
TGTGCCAGCAGGGACTCCGGGACAGGGCGAACAGCGGGAGGGCCGGGCTCCTACAATGAGCAGTTCTTC
CASRDSGTGRTAGGPGSYNEQFF
>TRBJ2-3|-|once|TRBV25-1
TGTGCCAGCAGTGCTAGCTCAGATACGCAGTATTTT
CASSASSDTQYF
>TRBJ2-2|TRBD2|-|TRBV30
TGTGCCTGGAGTGTACACGGGAGGGCCGGGGAGCTGTTTTTT
CAWSVHGRAGELFF
>TRBJ2-5|TRBD1|-|TRBV10-3
TGTGCCATCAGTGAGTCCGGGACAGGGCAAGAGACCCAGTACTTC
CAISESGTGQETQYF
>TRBJ2-5|-|-|TRBV21-1
TGTGCCAGCAGCAAAGAGCGACAGGGGGGGAAAGAGACCCAGTACTTC
CASSKERQGGKETQYF
>TRBJ1-4|TRBD1|-|TRBV5-4
TGTGCCAGCAGCTTGGGGGACAGGGTAGGTGGAGTTGAAAAACTGTTTTTT
CASSLGDRVGGVEKLFF
>TRBJ1-2|-|-|TRBV7-8
TGTGCCAGCAGCTTTGGGCAGAAGTATGGCTACACCTTC
CASSFGQKYGYTF
>TRBJ2-2|TRBD2|-|TRBV2
TGTGCCAGCAGTGAAGCTGGGCTAGCGGGAGGGACCGGGGAGCTGTTTTTT
CASSEAGLAGGTGELFF
>TRBJ1-6|-|-|TRBV5-4
TGTGCCAGCAGCTTGACTCTCAGCTCCTATAATTCACCCCTCCACTTT
CASSLTLSSYNSPLHF
>TRBJ1-6|-|-|TRBV2
TGTGCCAGCAGGCTGACAGGTTATTCACCCCTCCACTTT
CASRLTGYSPLHF
>TRBJ1-1|-|-|TRBV4-3
TGCGCCAGCAGCCGCAATCAGGGGAACACTGAAGCTTTCTTT
CASSRNQGNTEAFF
>TRBJ2-7|TRBD2|-|TRBV27
TGTGCCAGCAGTTTATCCTCTGCGGGAGTAGCCTACGAGCAGTACTTC
CASSLSSAGVAYEQYF
>TRBJ1-5|TRBD1|few|TRBV18
TGTGCCAGCTCACCGGGGGACAGAGCCTTTTGGCCCCAGCATTTT
CASSPGDRAFWPQHF
>TRBJ2-3|-|-|TRBV7-9
TGTGCCAGCAGCTTAGCGGGAGCGATGACAGATACGCAGTATTTT
CASSLAGAMTDTQYF
>TRBJ2-1|-|-|TRBV14
TGTGCCAGCAGCCCCTTGAGCGGATCCTACAATGAGCAGTTCTTC
CASSPLSGSYNEQFF
>TRBJ2-1|TRBD1|-|TRBV4-1
TGCGCCAGCAGCCATCCGGACAGGGGGAATGAGCAGTTCTTC
CASSHPDRGNEQFF
>TRBJ2-7|TRBD2|-|TRBV5-1
TGCGCCAGCAGCTTGGCCCCTAGCGGGTCCCAAGTTGTGGAGCAGTACTTC
CASSLAPSGSQVVEQYF
>TRBJ2-7|-|-|TRBV27
TGTGCCAGCAGAGCCAATTACGGGTTCTTCTCCTACGAGCAGTACTTC
CASRANYGFFSYEQYF
>TRBJ1-1|TRBD1|once|TRBV6-6
TGTGCCAGCACCCAAGGGGGGGCAGGGGGCACGGCTGAAGCTTTCTTT
CASTQGGAGGTAEAFF
>TRBJ2-7|TRBD2|-|TRBV9
TGTGCCAGCAGCGCGGGACTAGGGTTCTACGAGCAGTACTTC
CASSAGLGFYEQYF
>TRBJ2-2|-|few|TRBV11-3
TGTGCCAGCAGCCGCAGACAGGCCTTGGGCGGGGAGCTGTTTTTT
CASSRRQALGGELFF
>TRBJ2-1|-|few|TRBV7-2
TGTGCCAGCAGCTTCAGGGTCAATGAGCAGTTCTTC
CASSFRVNEQFF
>TRBJ2-2|TRBD1|-|TRBV19
TGTGCCAGTAATCCCCGACAGGGGAGGACCGGGGAGCTGTTTTTT
CASNPRQGRTGELFF
>TRBJ1-2|TRBD1|-|TRBV6-5
TGTGCCAGCAGGCCAGACAGGGTTATTGGCTACACCTTC
CASRPDRVIGYTF
>TRBJ1-2|TRBD1|once|TRBV6-5
TGTGCCAGCAGTTACGGCCGGGGACAGGGGTTTGGCTACACCTTC
CASSYGRGQGFGYTF
>TRBJ2-3|-|-|TRBV10-3
TGTGCCATCAGTGACGGCGGGGCTAGCACAGATACGCAGTATTTT
CAISDGGASTDTQYF
>TRBJ1-5|-|-|TRBV4-2
TGTGCCAGCAGCCAAGAGGGGGCAGGGGACGGATCAGCCCAGCATTTT
CASSQEGAGDGSAQHF
>TRBJ2-1|TRBD2|-|TRBV9
TGTGCCAGCAGCCCTGGGGGGAGGGCCATCAATGAGCAGTTCTTC
CASSPGGRAINEQFF
>TRBJ1-5|-|-|TRBV19
TGTGCCAGTAGTTCGAGCCAGACTATTTCGCCCCAGCATTTT
CASSSSQTISPQHF
>TRBJ2-7|TRBD2|-|TRBV7-2
TGTGCCAGCAGCTTAGCGTCGCTAGCGGGAGTTAACGAGCAGTACTTC
CASSLASLAGVNEQYF
>TRBJ2-2|TRBD2|-|TRBV5-4
TGTGCCAGCAGCCCCCCCTCCGGACTAGCGGGAGTTCCCCCGGCCGGGGAGCTGTTTTTT
CASSPPSGLAGVPPAGELFF
>TRBJ2-2|-|-|TRBV5-4
TGTGCCAGCAGCTTGGCACGGGCAGGGGTGGGGACCGGGGAGCTGTTTTTT
CASSLARAGVGTGELFF
>TRBJ2-7|TRBD2|-|TRBV5-1
TGCGCCAGCAGCCCGGCAGCTAGCGGGAGTGCGTCCTACGAGCAGTACTTC
CASSPAASGSASYEQYF
>TRBJ1-1|TRBD1|-|TRBV7-6
TGTGCCAGCAGCTTAGTGGGACAGTCGAACACTGAAGCTTTCTTT
CASSLVGQSNTEAFF
>TRBJ2-7|-|-|TRBV18
TGTGCCAGCTCACCACCGAACTCCGAAATGGTCGAGCAGTACTTC
CASSPPNSEMVEQYF
>TRBJ2-6|-|-|TRBV30
TGTGCCTGGAGTGTACAAGGGACTGGGGCCAACGTCCTGACTTTC
CAWSVQGTGANVLTF